What follows is one T cell receptor (beta chain) and its context. The antigen it recognizes is unknown. No quality values exist for individual bases; no much larger clone is one base distant. This record comes from a study of identifying expanded T cells in peripheral blood (dated by TCRdb to about 2019). Regarding the study in general: Technical replicates were generated by sequencing separate aliquots of the same genomic DNA pool, with four replicates compared pairwise. Results and caveats for the whole study, not just this receptor: The authors expected that over much longer intervals, such as months to years, biological variance in healthy repertoires might increase even further. The binomial model flagged approximately 1.3 differentially abundant clones between technical replicates but 15 to 17 over around 2 weeks and roughly 19 over about four weeks. Variance in clone template counts between two-week samples significantly increased with total template count across all healthy donors. The beta-binomial model significantly reduced the number of clones called differentially abundant and the false-positive rate across all healthy-donor time intervals.

The immunoSEQ Assay, which uses bias-controlled multiplex PCR amplification of genomic DNA, was used to profile TCRbeta CDR3 regions. On the authors' methods: The absolute abundance of each unique TCRbeta CDR3 region was quantified after sequences were collapsed and filtered. Two models were used to test differential abundance: a binomial model (Fisher-equivalent) and a beta-binomial model that adds time-dependent variance fitted from healthy donors. Clones with fewer than 5 combined templates were removed, and differential abundance was called for clones with a Benjamini-Hochberg FDR below 0.01. In the beta-binomial model, variance was expressed as a function of the total template count across the two samples, in the form v = (b*log(k)+a)^2. Here the immuneACCESS table is served through TCRdb, limited to in-frame sequences with V and J called. Missing clones are a known gap in these copies; in checked studies unresolved V genes cover under half, and the rest lacks a known reason. Clonal size and the V and J genes are those of that table, whereas D and trimming came from the DNA. The sample has 75,000 to 95,000 clones on record, around 84% of them singletons. Of the sample, around 4.5% is held by the ten largest clones.

No immune events, such as infections, were documented for the healthy donors during the collection period. Healthy-donor blood repertoires served as a training cohort to calibrate time-dependent variance in a beta-binomial model of T-cell clone differential abundance. There were roughly 10 healthy donors in the training cohort, of whom 3 were female and 7 were male. Donor ages ranged from about 29 to 70 years, with an average of around 43 years. Obtained from a commercial supplier, whole blood was collected from each healthy donor at three time points set two to three weeks apart. For immunosequencing, genomic DNA was extracted from whole blood that had not been sorted. The TCR originated in a person between 18 and 75 years old in good health. The sequenced material came from blood.

The nucleotides are TGTGCCAGCAGCTTCCAGGGAGGTAGCACTGAAGCTTTCTTT. This is translated as CASSFQGGSTEAFF. This receptor chain uses TRBV11-3 and TRBJ1-1; TRBD1 might be the D gene, on 5 matching bases. CDR1 is given as SGHNT and CDR2 as YENEEA, both from the germline V gene. Trimming takes 3 bases from V and 4 bases from J, and the germline ends sit 12 bases apart. The CDR3 covers 14 residues, taking in both the cysteine and the phenylalanine. Here the CDR3 DNA is all that survives: 42 bases in frame from base 1.